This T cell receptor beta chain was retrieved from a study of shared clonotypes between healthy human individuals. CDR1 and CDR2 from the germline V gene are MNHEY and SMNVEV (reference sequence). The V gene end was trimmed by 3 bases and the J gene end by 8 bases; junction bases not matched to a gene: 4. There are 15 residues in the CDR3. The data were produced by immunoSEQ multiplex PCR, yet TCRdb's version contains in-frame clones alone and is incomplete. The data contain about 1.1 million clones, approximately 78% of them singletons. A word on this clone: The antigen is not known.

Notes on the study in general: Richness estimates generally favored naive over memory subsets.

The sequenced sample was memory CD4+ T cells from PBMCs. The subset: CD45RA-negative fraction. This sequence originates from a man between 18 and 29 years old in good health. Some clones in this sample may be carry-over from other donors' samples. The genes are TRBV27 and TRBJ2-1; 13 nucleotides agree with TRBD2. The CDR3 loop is CASSLTSGRLDEQFF. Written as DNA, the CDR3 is TGTGCCAGCAGTTTGACTAGCGGGAGGCTCGATGAGCAGTTCTTC.